The rows below give T cell receptor beta chains drawn from one sample of a study of post-analysis software for immune sequencing data. Via MiXCR, TCRdb re-called the PCR reads, giving one row per CDR3 protein. This table holds some 690,000 distinct CDR3 sequences, around 64% found once. Input material: blood. The receptors originated from a girl aged 2 to 10 with multiple sclerosis. Each CDR3 is given with its conserved first and last residue. Each record gives: CDR3 protein, CDR3 DNA, V gene, clone size, D gene, J gene. The D gene is left open where the match is weak. Clone size is stated in some rows and not others, as once, few, many or a class when expanded.

CDR3: CASSQGRLAGATNEKLFF
DNA: TGTGCCAGCAGCCAAGGGCGACTAGCGGGCGCAACTAATGAAAAACTGTTTTTT
V: TRBV4-2
size: -
D: -
J: TRBJ1-4

CDR3: CASSVGGGGGQGAYEQYF
DNA: TGTGCCAGCAGCGTAGGTGGAGGGGGAGGACAGGGGGCCTACGAGCAGTACTTC
V: TRBV9
size: -
D: TRBD1
J: TRBJ2-7

CDR3: CASILAGTIDYNEQFF
DNA: TGTGCCAGCATCCTAGCGGGGACTATAGATTACAATGAGCAGTTCTTC
V: TRBV7-9
size: -
D: TRBD2
J: TRBJ2-1

CDR3: CASSPVRTDPEKLFF
DNA: TGTGCCAGCAGCCCCGTTAGGACAGACCCCGAAAAACTGTTTTTT
V: TRBV7-2
size: -
D: -
J: TRBJ1-4

CDR3: CASSLQREGPEQYF
DNA: TGTGCCAGCAGCTTACAGCGGGAGGGCCCCGAGCAGTACTTC
V: TRBV7-8
size: -
D: TRBD2
J: TRBJ2-7

CDR3: CASNSGTVVNYGYTF
DNA: TGTGCCAGCAATTCCGGGACTGTCGTTAACTATGGCTACACCTTC
V: TRBV6-2/TRBV6-3
size: -
D: -
J: TRBJ1-2

CDR3: CASSPGTSGGRNNEQFF
DNA: TGTGCCAGCAGTCCCGGGACTAGCGGGGGCAGGAACAATGAGCAGTTCTTC
V: TRBV12-3/TRBV12-4
size: -
D: TRBD2
J: TRBJ2-1

CDR3: CSVEEGSYNEQFF
DNA: TGCAGCGTTGAGGAGGGCTCCTACAATGAGCAGTTCTTC
V: TRBV29-1
size: -
D: -
J: TRBJ2-1

CDR3: CASSPLHTNQPQHF
DNA: TGTGCCAGCAGTCCTCTCCACACGAATCAGCCCCAGCATTTT
V: TRBV25-1
size: -
D: -
J: TRBJ1-5

CDR3: CASSLDSEETQYF
DNA: TGCGCCAGCAGCCTGGACAGTGAAGAGACCCAGTACTTC
V: TRBV5-1
size: -
D: -
J: TRBJ2-5

CDR3: CAPSPTGLSYEQYF
DNA: TGTGCCCCTAGCCCGACAGGCCTTTCCTACGAGCAGTACTTC
V: TRBV2
size: -
D: -
J: TRBJ2-7

CDR3: CASSPLGRALNYGYTF
DNA: TGTGCCAGCAGCCCCTTGGGTCGTGCATTGAACTATGGCTACACCTTC
V: TRBV7-9
size: -
D: -
J: TRBJ1-2

CDR3: CSARGPGSAFF
DNA: TGCAGTGCTAGGGGACCAGGGAGCGCTTTCTTT
V: TRBV20-1
size: -
D: -
J: TRBJ1-1

CDR3: CASSFGGLEDSYEQYF
DNA: TGTGCCAGCAGCTTTGGGGGTCTAGAGGACTCCTACGAGCAGTACTTC
V: TRBV13
size: -
D: -
J: TRBJ2-7

CDR3: CATSSGRFGSYNEQFF
DNA: TGTGCCACCAGCAGTGGGCGGTTCGGCTCCTACAATGAGCAGTTCTTC
V: TRBV15
size: -
D: -
J: TRBJ2-1

CDR3: CASSLFRGRFQETQYF
DNA: TGTGCCAGCAGCTTGTTCAGGGGGCGATTCCAAGAGACCCAGTACTTC
V: TRBV5-6
size: -
D: TRBD1
J: TRBJ2-5

CDR3: CASSLGVNEKLFF
DNA: TGTGCCAGCAGCTTGGGGGTTAATGAAAAACTGTTTTTT
V: TRBV5-6
size: -
D: -
J: TRBJ1-4

CDR3: CASSDSGGPSDTQYF
DNA: TGTGCCAGCAGTGACTCGGGGGGGCCCTCAGATACGCAGTATTTT
V: TRBV6-4
size: -
D: -
J: TRBJ2-3

CDR3: CASSFGQRDRESYEQYF
DNA: TGCGCCAGCAGCTTTGGACAGAGGGACAGGGAGTCCTACGAGCAGTACTTC
V: TRBV5-1
size: -
D: TRBD1
J: TRBJ2-7

CDR3: CATSDGGSGANVLTF
DNA: TGTGCCACCAGTGATGGGGGGTCTGGGGCCAACGTCCTGACTTTC
V: TRBV24-1
size: -
D: -
J: TRBJ2-6

CDR3: CSVATGGTYEQYF
DNA: TGCAGCGTGGCCACAGGGGGGACCTACGAGCAGTACTTC
V: TRBV29-1
size: -
D: TRBD1
J: TRBJ2-7

CDR3: CASSRIAGDGSYEQYF
DNA: TGTGCCAGCAGCCGCATAGCGGGAGATGGGTCCTACGAGCAGTACTTC
V: TRBV3-1
size: -
D: TRBD2
J: TRBJ2-7

CDR3: CASSLGNAGKATDTQYF
DNA: TGTGCCAGCAGTTTAGGTAACGCGGGGAAGGCGACAGATACGCAGTATTTT
V: TRBV12-3/TRBV12-4
size: -
D: -
J: TRBJ2-3

CDR3: CASSMEGLYEQYF
DNA: TGTGCCAGCAGCATGGAGGGGCTCTACGAGCAGTACTTC
V: TRBV9
size: -
D: -
J: TRBJ2-7

CDR3: CSALNSGDYGHTF
DNA: TGCAGTGCTTTGAACAGTGGCGACTATGGCCACACCTTC
V: TRBV20-1
size: once
D: -
J: TRBJ1-2

CDR3: CASSPHHSTDTQYF
DNA: TGTGCCAGCAGTCCCCACCACTCCACAGATACGCAGTATTTT
V: TRBV6-6
size: few
D: -
J: TRBJ2-3

CDR3: CASSFFLNTGELFF
DNA: TGTGCCAGCAGCTTTTTTCTTAACACCGGGGAGCTGTTTTTT
V: TRBV7-3
size: -
D: -
J: TRBJ2-2